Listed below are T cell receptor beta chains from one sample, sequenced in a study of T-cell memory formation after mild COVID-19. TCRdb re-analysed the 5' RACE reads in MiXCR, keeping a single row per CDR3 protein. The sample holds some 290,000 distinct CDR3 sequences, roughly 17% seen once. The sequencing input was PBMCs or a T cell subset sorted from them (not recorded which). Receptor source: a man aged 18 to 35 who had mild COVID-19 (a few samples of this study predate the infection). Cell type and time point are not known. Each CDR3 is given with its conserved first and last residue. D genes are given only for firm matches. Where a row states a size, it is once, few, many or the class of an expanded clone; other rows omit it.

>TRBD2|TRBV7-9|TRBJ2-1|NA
TGTGCCAGCAGCCCTGGACTAGCGGGGGGGCGGCAGTTCTTC
CASSPGLAGGRQFF
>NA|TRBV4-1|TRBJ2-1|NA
TGCGCCCGCAGCCAAGATCGTGGGAGGCTGGAACGGTCCTACAATGAGCAGTTCTTC
CARSQDRGRLERSYNEQFF
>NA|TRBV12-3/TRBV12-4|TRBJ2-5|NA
TGTGCCAGCAGTCACGCCGGGGGAACCCAAGAGACCCAGTACTTC
CASSHAGGTQETQYF
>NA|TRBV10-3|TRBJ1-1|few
TGTGCCATCAGTGGTACGGGACGGTTGAACACTGAAGCTTTCTTT
CAISGTGRLNTEAFF
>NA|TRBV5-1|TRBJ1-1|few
TGCGCCAGCAGCCTGGGGCCGCCGAACACTGAAGCTTTCTTT
CASSLGPPNTEAFF
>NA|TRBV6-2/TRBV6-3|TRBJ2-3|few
TGTGCCAGCAGTTACCCGGGCCTCCAGCGCACAGATACGCAGTATTTT
CASSYPGLQRTDTQYF
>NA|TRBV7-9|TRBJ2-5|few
TGTGCCAGCAGCTTAGTTCTAGAGTGGGAGACCCAGTACTTC
CASSLVLEWETQYF
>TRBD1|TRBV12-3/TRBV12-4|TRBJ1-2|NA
TGTGCCAGCAGTCCGACAGGGGGCGGGGGTGGCTACACCTTC
CASSPTGGGGGYTF
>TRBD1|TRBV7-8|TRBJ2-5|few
TGTGCCAGCAGCTTGGGACAGGGAGGGGAAGAGACCCAGTACTTC
CASSLGQGGEETQYF
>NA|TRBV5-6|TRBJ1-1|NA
TGTGCCAGCAGCTTGTTGTGGGGGTTCACTGAAGCTTTCTTT
CASSLLWGFTEAFF
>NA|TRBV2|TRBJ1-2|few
TGTGCCAGCAGTGAAGCTAAACGGAACTATGGCTACACCTTC
CASSEAKRNYGYTF
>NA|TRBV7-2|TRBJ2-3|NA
TGTGCCAGCAGCCAGTGGAGGGCCCTCACAGATACGCAGTATTTT
CASSQWRALTDTQYF
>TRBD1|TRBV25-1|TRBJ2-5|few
TGTGCCAGCAGTGAAGGGACAGGGGGCCGGGAGACCCAGTACTTC
CASSEGTGGRETQYF
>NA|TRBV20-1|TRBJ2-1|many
TGCAGTGCTAGAGGATTGCGGGCTAACAATGAGCAGTTCTTC
CSARGLRANNEQFF
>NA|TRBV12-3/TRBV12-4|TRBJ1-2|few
TGTGCCAGCAGGACCTCCCGACGGGGATACTATGGCTACACCTTC
CASRTSRRGYYGYTF
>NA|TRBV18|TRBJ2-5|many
TGTGCCAGCTCACCCTCACAAGAGACCCAGTACTTC
CASSPSQETQYF
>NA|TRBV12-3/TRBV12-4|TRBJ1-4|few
TGTGCCACCTCACACGAGGAGTCGGGGGAAAAACTGTTTTTT
CATSHEESGEKLFF
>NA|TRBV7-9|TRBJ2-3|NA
TGTGCCAGCAGCTTAGTCCGGGGACGGGATACGCAGTATTTT
CASSLVRGRDTQYF
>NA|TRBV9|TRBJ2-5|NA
TGTTTTCCCGTAGAGTGGCGGGAGACCCAGTACTTC
CFPVEWRETQYF
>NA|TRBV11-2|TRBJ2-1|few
TGTGCCAGCAGCGGCCGGGATTGGTATAGTGAGCAGTTCTTC
CASSGRDWYSEQFF
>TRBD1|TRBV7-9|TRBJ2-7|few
TGTGCCAGCAGCCCACGACAGGGATTGGCCTCCTACGAGCAGTACTTC
CASSPRQGLASYEQYF
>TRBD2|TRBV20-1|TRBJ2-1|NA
TGCAGTGCGGGGACTAGCGGAGAGTTCTTC
CSAGTSGEFF
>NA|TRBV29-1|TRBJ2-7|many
TGCAGCGTTGAAACTAGGGATTACGAGCAGTACTTC
CSVETRDYEQYF
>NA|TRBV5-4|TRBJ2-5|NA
TGTGCCAGCGCGAGGCCCCCCGAGGAGACCCAGTACTTC
CASARPPEETQYF
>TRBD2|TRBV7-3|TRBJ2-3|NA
TGTGCCAGCAGCCCCCGCCGGGGGGGGGGGCAGTATTTT
CASSPRRGGGQYF
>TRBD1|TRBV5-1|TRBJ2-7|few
TGCGCCAGCAGCTTGGGGTTAAGAGGGACAGGGTCGAAGCAGTACTTC
CASSLGLRGTGSKQYF
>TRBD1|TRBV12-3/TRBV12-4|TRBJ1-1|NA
TGTGCCAGCAGTTCCCGACAGGGTTGGGATGAAGCTTTCTTT
CASSSRQGWDEAFF
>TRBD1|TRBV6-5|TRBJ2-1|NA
TGTGCCAGCAGTTGGACAGGGGGCGCGGGATCCTACAATGAGCAGTTCTTC
CASSWTGGAGSYNEQFF
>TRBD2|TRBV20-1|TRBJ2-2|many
TGCAGTGCTAGACCCTCATTTAGCGGGAGGGAGCTGTTTTTT
CSARPSFSGRELFF
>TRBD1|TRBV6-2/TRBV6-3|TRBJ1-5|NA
TGTGCCAGCAGTTACTCGAAAAGGGACAGGGGGCTACGACAGCCCCAGCATTTT
CASSYSKRDRGLRQPQHF
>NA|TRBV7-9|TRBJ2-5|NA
TGTGCCAGCAGCGCTCCCGGGACGGTGGAGTACTTC
CASSAPGTVEYF
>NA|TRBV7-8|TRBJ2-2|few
TGTGCCAGCAGCTTAGACCGGACACAGAACACCGGGGAGCTGTTTTTT
CASSLDRTQNTGELFF
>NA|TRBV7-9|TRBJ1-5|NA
TGTGCCAGCAGCTTCGGGGTAGTGGGCAATCAGCCCCAGCATTTT
CASSFGVVGNQPQHF
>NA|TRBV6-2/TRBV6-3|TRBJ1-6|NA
TGTGCCAGCAGGAACGATCCGGGATTTGATAATTCACCCCTCCACTTT
CASRNDPGFDNSPLHF
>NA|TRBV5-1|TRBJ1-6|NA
TGCGCCAGTACGGAATCCGATAATTCACCCCTCCACTTT
CASTESDNSPLHF
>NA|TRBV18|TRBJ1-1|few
TGTGCCAGCTCATATCAGGGATACACTGAAGCTTTCTTT
CASSYQGYTEAFF
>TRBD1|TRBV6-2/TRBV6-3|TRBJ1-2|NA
TGTGCCAGCGGAACCATGGACAGGCCAAATGGCTACACCTTC
CASGTMDRPNGYTF
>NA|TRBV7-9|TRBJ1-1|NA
TGTGCCAGCAGCTTATACGGGGGGCAGGGGAACACTGAAGCTTTCTTT
CASSLYGGQGNTEAFF
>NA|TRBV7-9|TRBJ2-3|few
TGTGCCAGCAGCCCGGACGCCGACCGCACGTATTTT
CASSPDADRTYF
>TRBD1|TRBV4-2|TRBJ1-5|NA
TGTGCCAGCAGCCAGAGGGACAGTCTCGATCAGCCCCAGCATTTT
CASSQRDSLDQPQHF
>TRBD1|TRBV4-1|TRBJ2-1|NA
TGCGCCAGCAGCCAACTAAACCCCTGGGACAGGGGGTACAATGAGCAGTTCTTC
CASSQLNPWDRGYNEQFF
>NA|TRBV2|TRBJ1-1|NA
TGTGCCAGATCAGGGAGCACTGAAGCTTTCTTT
CARSGSTEAFF
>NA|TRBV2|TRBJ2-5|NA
TGTGCCAGCGGGCGTGGGGTCGAGGAGACCCAGTACTTC
CASGRGVEETQYF
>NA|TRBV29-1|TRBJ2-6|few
TGCAGCGCAATGGACAGCACTGGGGCCAACGTCCTGACTTTC
CSAMDSTGANVLTF
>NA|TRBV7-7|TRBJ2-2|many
TGTGCTAGCAGCTTTTCCGAGAACACCGGGGAGCTGTTTTTT
CASSFSENTGELFF
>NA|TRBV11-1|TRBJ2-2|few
TGTGCCAGCAGCTTATTGGTCACCGGGGAGCTGTTTTTT
CASSLLVTGELFF
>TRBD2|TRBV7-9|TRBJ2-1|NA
TGTGCCAGCAGCAGTTACTTCGGGGGGTCGGACAATGAGCAGTTCTTC
CASSSYFGGSDNEQFF
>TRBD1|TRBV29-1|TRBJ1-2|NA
TGCAGCGCCCCCAGGACAGGCTATGGCTACACCTTC
CSAPRTGYGYTF
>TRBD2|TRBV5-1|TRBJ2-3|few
TGCGCCAGCAGCTATAGCGGGGCCCCCACAGATACGCAGTATTTT
CASSYSGAPTDTQYF